These 15 T cell receptor beta chains were sequenced from one sample in a study of blood T cell repertoires in COVID-19. Clones were sequenced by immunoSEQ multiplex PCR, and TCRdb holds only the in-frame ones, with some missing. The sample consists of approximately 180,000 clones, more than 75% of them appearing once. Input material: PBMCs or T cells enriched from blood (not recorded which). The receptors derive from a woman aged 50 to 65 with acute COVID-19.

This rearrangement joins TRBV5-1 to TRBJ2-3, with unresolved D. This CDR3 has 14 amino acids. The V end lost 4 bases, the J end lost 4 bases, and 13 bases lay between the germline ends. Germline V gene lookup returns CDR1 SGHRS and CDR2 YFSETQ. The CDR3 region has the DNA TGCGCCAGCAGCGAACCCACCGCGCCAGATACGCAGTATTTT. Amino acid sequence: CASSEPTAPDTQYF.

In DNA form, the CDR3 reads TGTGCCAGCAGCCTCGGGACCCTCCACTTT. Protein sequence: CASSLGTLHF. V is TRBV6-5 and J is TRBJ1-6; the D is unclear. The germline V and J ends were trimmed by 6 bases and 14 bases, with 8 bases remaining between them. The CDR3 has 10 amino acids. Per the germline V gene, CDR1 is MNHEY and CDR2 is SVGAGI.

The rearrangement joins TRBV2 to TRBJ2-2; TRBD1 might be the D (5 bases). Per the germline V gene, CDR1 is SNHLY and CDR2 is FYNNEI. This CDR3 spans 15 amino acids. V shed 0 bases and J shed 5 bases, with 10 bases lying between them. CDR3 sequence (DNA): TGTGCCAGCAGTGAAGCAGCTCAGGGTACCGGGGAGCTGTTTTTT. The encoded protein is CASSEAAQGTGELFF. Together with reference TRBV2 and TRBJ2-2, the CDR3 gives the full variable domain: EPEVTQTPSHQVTQMGQEVILRCVPISNHLYFYWYRQILGQKVEFLVSFYNNEISEKSEIFDDQFSVERPDGSNFTLKIRSTKLEDSAMYFCASSEAAQGTGELFFGEGSRLTVL.

This chain joins TRBV7-8 and TRBJ1-6; 9 bases agree with TRBD1. This CDR3 region has 15 residues. The germline gives CDR1 SGHVS, CDR2 FQNEAQ. With V trimmed by 5 bases and J by 7 bases, 6 bases remained unmatched. The CDR3 is CASSPRGQGNSPLHF. The CDR3 DNA sequence: TGTGCCAGCAGCCCGAGAGGACAGGGGAATTCACCCCTCCACTTT. The whole variable domain, remainder taken from reference TRBV7-8 and TRBJ1-6, is GAGVSQSPRYKVAKRGQDVALRCDPISGHVSLFWYQQALGQGPEFLTYFQNEAQLDKSGLPSDRFFAERPEGSVSTLKIQRTQQEDSAVYLCASSPRGQGNSPLHFGNGTRLTVT.

The chain has TRBV6-2 or TRBV6-3 and TRBJ2-7, with TRBD2 matching 8 bases. CDR3 length: 15 residues. Germline CDR1 reads MNHEY; CDR2 reads SVGEGT. V dropped 0 bases and J dropped 1; count of bases not matched to a gene: 2. CDR3 nucleotide sequence: TGTGCCAGCAGTTACTCGACGGGGGGGTCCTACGAGCAGTACGTC. Its translation: CASSYSTGGSYEQYV.

The J gene is TRBJ1-1, the V gene TRBV10-3, with TRBD1 identical over 9 bases. This CDR3 region has 15 residues. Looked up from germline, CDR1 is ENHRY and CDR2 is SYGVKD. Losses at the gene ends were 5 bases for V and 5 bases for J; bases not matched to a gene: 9. CDR3 loop: CAISIGGTGRTEAFF. DNA of the CDR3: TGTGCCATCAGTATCGGTGGGACAGGGAGAACTGAAGCTTTCTTT.

The V and J genes are TRBV7-3 and TRBJ1-2, with TRBD1 as a possible D gene (5 bases). The germline V gene has CDR1 SGHTA and CDR2 FQGTGA. V was pared by 4 bases and J by 4 bases, with 16 bases between. There are 15 residues in the CDR3. The CDR3: CASSYSTSGGYGYTF. The CDR3 DNA reads as TGTGCCAGCAGCTATTCGACATCCGGGGGCTATGGCTACACCTTC.

This clone came up many times. The V and J genes are TRBV11-2 and TRBJ2-6; TRBD1 is a possible D gene (5 bases). This CDR3 region has 17 residues. CDR1 is SGHAT and CDR2 is FQNNGV in the germline V gene. The V gene lost 5 bases and the J gene lost 1 base, with 15 bases spanning the gap. CDR3 amino acids: CASSGPQGRSGANVLTF. In nucleotides, the CDR3 is TGTGCCAGCAGCGGCCCCCAGGGAAGGTCTGGGGCCAACGTCCTGACTTTC. Filled out from reference TRBV11-2 and TRBJ2-6, the complete variable domain reads EAGVAQSPRYKIIEKRQSVAFWCNPISGHATLYWYQQILGQGPKLLIQFQNNGVVDDSQLPKDRFSAERLKGVDSTLKIQPAKLEDSAVYLCASSGPQGRSGANVLTFGAGSRLTVL.

This clone was counted a single time. V is TRBV19 and J is TRBJ1-1, with unresolved D. V was shortened by 9 bases and J by 0 bases, with 20 bases between the two germline ends. Germline CDR1 reads LNHDA; CDR2 reads SQIVND (reference sequence). The length of the CDR3 is 16 residues. CDR3 nucleotide sequence: TGTGCCAGCCGCGAGCGGGCAGGTAAAATGAACACTGAAGCTTTCTTT. Encoded protein: CASRERAGKMNTEAFF.

This clone was seen only a few times. The chain recombines TRBV7-8 with TRBJ2-2, with D uncertain. The germline V and J ends were trimmed by 2 bases and 4 bases, with 8 bases remaining between them. The CDR3 length is 14 residues. Germline values: CDR1 SGHVS, CDR2 FQNEAQ. CDR3 amino acids: CASSLRGGTGELFF. CDR3 nucleotides: TGTGCCAGCAGCTTAAGAGGCGGCACCGGGGAGCTGTTTTTT.

This clone has more than one count but fewer than ten. The J gene is TRBJ1-1, the V gene TRBV19, with a possible D match to TRBD1 (5 bases). Germline CDR1 is LNHDA and CDR2 is SQIVND (reference sequence). The CDR3 consists of 13 residues. Trimming cost V 8 bases and J 1 base, with 11 bases left between them. CDR3 sequence reads: CASQLGQNTEAFF. In DNA, the CDR3 is TGTGCCAGTCAGTTGGGGCAGAACACTGAAGCTTTCTTT.

This rearrangement joins TRBV7-8 to TRBJ1-3; perhaps TRBD1 as D (6 bases). Germline values: CDR1 SGHVS, CDR2 FQNEAQ. Deletions cut 1 base from V and 0 bases from J, with 13 bases between. The CDR3 is made up of 17 amino acids. In nucleotides, the CDR3 is TGTGCCAGCAGCTTAGTAGGGACACCTTCCTCTGGAAACACCATATATTTT. This translates into CASSLVGTPSSGNTIYF.

This clone was detected a few times. The rearrangement joins TRBV7-2 to TRBJ2-3; TRBD2 is a possible D gene (5 bases). Per germline, CDR1 SGHTA and CDR2 FQGNSA. Trimming stripped 3 bases from V and 2 bases from J, with 12 bases between. This CDR3 has 15 amino acids. CDR3 residues: CASSFGELVTDTQYF. CDR3 DNA sequence: TGTGCCAGCAGCTTCGGGGAGTTGGTCACAGATACGCAGTATTTT.

This chain links TRBV18 with TRBJ2-5; 10 bases line up with TRBD2. The V segment lost 8 bases and the J segment 2 bases; nucleotides outside the gene matches: 5. This CDR3 has 14 residues. CDR1 is KGHSH, CDR2 LQKENI, per germline. In DNA form, the CDR3 reads TGTGCCAGCAGAAGAGCGGGGGGGCAAGAGACCCAGTACTTC. It translates to CASRRAGGQETQYF.

This sequence joins TRBV5-1 and TRBJ2-2, with 11 bases aligning to TRBD1. The CDR3 is 16 residues long. CDR1 and CDR2 from the germline V gene are SGHRS and YFSETQ. V trimming: 0 bases; J trimming: 7 bases; junction bases outside the gene matches: 5. The CDR3 DNA follows: TGCGCCAGCAGCTTGGGCCCGGGACAGGGGGACGGGGAGCTGTTTTTT. This translates into CASSLGPGQGDGELFF.